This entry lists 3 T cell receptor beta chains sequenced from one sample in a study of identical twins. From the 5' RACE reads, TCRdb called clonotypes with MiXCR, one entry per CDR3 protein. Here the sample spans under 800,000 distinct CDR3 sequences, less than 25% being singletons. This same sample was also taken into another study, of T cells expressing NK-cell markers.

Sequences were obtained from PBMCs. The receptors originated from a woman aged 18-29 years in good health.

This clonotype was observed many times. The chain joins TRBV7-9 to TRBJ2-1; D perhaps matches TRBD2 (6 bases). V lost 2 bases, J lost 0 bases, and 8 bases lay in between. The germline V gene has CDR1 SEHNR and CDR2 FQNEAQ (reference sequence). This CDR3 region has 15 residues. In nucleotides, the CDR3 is TGTGCCAGCAGCTTAACAGCGGGCTCCTACAATGAGCAGTTCTTC. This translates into CASSLTAGSYNEQFF.

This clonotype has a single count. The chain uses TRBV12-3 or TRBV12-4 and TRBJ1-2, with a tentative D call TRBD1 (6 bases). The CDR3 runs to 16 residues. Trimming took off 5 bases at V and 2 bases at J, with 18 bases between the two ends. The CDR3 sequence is CASSGTPGQPNYGYTF. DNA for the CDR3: TGTGCCAGCAGTGGAACACCTGGACAGCCCAACTATGGCTACACCTTC.

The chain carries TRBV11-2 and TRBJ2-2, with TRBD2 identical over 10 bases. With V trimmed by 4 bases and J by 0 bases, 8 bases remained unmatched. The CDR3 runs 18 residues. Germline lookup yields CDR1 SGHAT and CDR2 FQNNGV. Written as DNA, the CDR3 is TGTGCCAGCAGCTCCTGGACTAGCGGAGACGCGAACACCGGGGAGCTGTTTTTT. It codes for CASSSWTSGDANTGELFF.